The clone carrying this TCR beta chain has just a few counts. Its target is unknown. V dropped 1 base and J dropped 3 bases, with 5 bases sitting between them. The germline V gene has CDR1 SGHRS and CDR2 YFSETQ. The CDR3 is 12 residues long. The sample comes from a study of T cell responses to AZD1222 COVID-19 vaccine. Findings and caveats of the study: Vaccination with two AZD1222 doses was followed by a rise in Spike-specific TCR breadth and depth.

Clones were sequenced by immunoSEQ multiplex PCR, and TCRdb holds only the in-frame ones, with some missing. The top ten clones hold approximately 7.7% of a sample with some 190,000 clones, around 88% of them seen once. The source is an adult in good health. The chain has TRBV5-1 and TRBJ2-7; possibly TRBD2 for D (5 bases). The sample here was peripheral blood, taken on day 0 of AZD1222 vaccination. The CDR3 DNA reads as TGCGCCAGCAGCTTGACTAGCTACGAGCAGTACTTC. It is translated as CASSLTSYEQYF.